The present entry profiles one TCR beta chain with its context. The antigen is undetermined. These data belong to a study of blood T cells in healthy people across ages. Study-wide findings and caveats: Conclusively comparing naive with antigen-experienced cells was impossible with unsorted PBMCs. Calculation of diversity from one million T cells yielded estimates considered to be underestimates.

Together with a sample-barcoded 5' primer, a J-beta primer mix was included in a second PCR lasting roughly 6 to 12 cycles. One entry per CDR3 protein results from TCRdb running MiXCR on the 5' RACE reads. This sample has 850,000 to 1,000,000 distinct CDR3 sequences, with 51% found just once. The donors, healthy Caucasians from Russia, were aged about 6 to 100. Per individual sample, total RNA of at least 5.5 micrograms was extracted. This clonotype was obtained from a woman aged 55 to 70 in good health. Sequenced input: blood.

The CDR3 DNA sequence: TGTGCCATCAGTGAGTCGGGACTAACGGGGGAGACCCAGTACTTC. Amino acid sequence: CAISESGLTGETQYF. V and J are TRBV10-3 and TRBJ2-5; 7 bases fit TRBD2. The germline V gene has CDR1 ENHRY and CDR2 SYGVKD. After removal of 0 bases from V and 5 bases from J, the junction contained 6 bases not matched to a gene. CDR3 length: 15 residues.